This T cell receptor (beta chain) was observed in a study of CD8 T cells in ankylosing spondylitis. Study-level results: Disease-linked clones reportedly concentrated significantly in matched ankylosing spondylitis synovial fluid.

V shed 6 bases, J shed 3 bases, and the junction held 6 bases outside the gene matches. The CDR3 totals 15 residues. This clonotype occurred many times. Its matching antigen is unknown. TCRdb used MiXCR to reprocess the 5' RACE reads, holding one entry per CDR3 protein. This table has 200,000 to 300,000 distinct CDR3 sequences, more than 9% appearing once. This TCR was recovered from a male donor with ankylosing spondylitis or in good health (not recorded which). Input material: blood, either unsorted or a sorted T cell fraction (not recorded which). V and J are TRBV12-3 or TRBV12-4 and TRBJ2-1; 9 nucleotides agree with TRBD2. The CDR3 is CASSLTSGHYNEQFF. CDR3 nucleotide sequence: TGTGCCAGCAGCTTAACTAGCGGGCACTACAATGAGCAGTTCTTC.